This T cell receptor (beta chain) was recovered during a study of regulatory T cells in long-lasting Graves disease. Study-level points and caveats: Persistent disease samples used TRBV28, TRBJ1-2 and TRBJ2-5 preferentially. Comparison showed that persistent patients shared more public clonotypes (about 2,700) than new patients (approximately 870).

Arm-PCR with iRepertoire HTBI primers amplified the CDR3 regions for these TCR beta libraries. Study processing details: Identified across the samples were over 50 TRBV segments and over 11 TRBJ segments. One entry per CDR3 protein, called by TCRdb with MiXCR from the multiplex PCR reads. What appears here as the V and J calls and clone size reflects TCRdb's work, not the paper's. The sample lists approximately 400,000 distinct CDR3 sequences; under 25% were seen once. This clonotype was found a few times. Its antigen is unknown. Time point in this sample: persistent/refractory GD, antithyroid drugs over 5 years with positive TRAb. RNA isolated from PBMCs was used to make the TCR library. CDR3 length equals 14 residues. Per the germline V gene, CDR1 is SGHTA and CDR2 is FQGNSA. V was cut by 2 bases and J by 7 bases, with 12 bases left in between.

This TCR came from a female donor with Graves disease. This chain joins TRBV7-2 and TRBJ1-3, with D uncertain. Here the sequenced sample was peripheral blood mononuclear cells (PBMCs), taken when the disease was refractory, from a patient treated with antithyroid drugs. The chain's CDR3 is CASSLLWAKNTIYF. The CDR3 nucleotides read TGTGCCAGCAGCTTACTTTGGGCAAAGAACACCATATATTTT. The complete variable domain, with remaining parts taken from reference TRBV7-2 and TRBJ1-3, reads GAGVSQSPSNKVTEKGKDVELRCDPISGHTALYWYRQSLGQGLEFLIYFQGNSAPDKSGLPSDRFSAERTGGSVSTLTIQRTQQEDSAVYLCASSLLWAKNTIYFGEGSWLTVV.